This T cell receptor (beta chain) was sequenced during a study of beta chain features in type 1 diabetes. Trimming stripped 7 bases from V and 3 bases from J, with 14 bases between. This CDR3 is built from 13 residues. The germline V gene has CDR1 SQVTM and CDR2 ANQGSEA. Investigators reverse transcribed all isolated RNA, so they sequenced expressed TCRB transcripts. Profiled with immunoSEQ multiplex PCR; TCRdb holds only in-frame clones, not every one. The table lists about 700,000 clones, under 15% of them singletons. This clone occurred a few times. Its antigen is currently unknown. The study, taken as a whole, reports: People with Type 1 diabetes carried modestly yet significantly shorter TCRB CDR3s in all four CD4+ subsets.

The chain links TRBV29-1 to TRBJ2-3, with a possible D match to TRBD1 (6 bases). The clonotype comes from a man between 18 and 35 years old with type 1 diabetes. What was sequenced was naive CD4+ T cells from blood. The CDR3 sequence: CSAKWGLTDTQYF. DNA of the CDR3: TGCAGCGCAAAGTGGGGGCTGACAGATACGCAGTATTTT.